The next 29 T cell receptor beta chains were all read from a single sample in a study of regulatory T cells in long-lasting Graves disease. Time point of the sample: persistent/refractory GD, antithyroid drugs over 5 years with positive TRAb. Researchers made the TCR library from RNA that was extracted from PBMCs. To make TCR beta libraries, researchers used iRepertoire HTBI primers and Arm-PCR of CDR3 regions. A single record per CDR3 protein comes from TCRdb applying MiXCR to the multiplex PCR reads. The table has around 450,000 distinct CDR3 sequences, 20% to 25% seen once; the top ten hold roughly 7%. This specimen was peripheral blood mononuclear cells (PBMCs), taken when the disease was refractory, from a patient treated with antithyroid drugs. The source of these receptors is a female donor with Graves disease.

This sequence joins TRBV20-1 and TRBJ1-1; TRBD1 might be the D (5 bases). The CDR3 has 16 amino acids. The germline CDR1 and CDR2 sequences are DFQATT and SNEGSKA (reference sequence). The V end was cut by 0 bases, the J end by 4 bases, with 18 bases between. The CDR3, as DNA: TGCAGTGCTAGAGATCCGGTAGGGGCATCGGGCACTGAAGCTTTCTTT. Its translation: CSARDPVGASGTEAFF.

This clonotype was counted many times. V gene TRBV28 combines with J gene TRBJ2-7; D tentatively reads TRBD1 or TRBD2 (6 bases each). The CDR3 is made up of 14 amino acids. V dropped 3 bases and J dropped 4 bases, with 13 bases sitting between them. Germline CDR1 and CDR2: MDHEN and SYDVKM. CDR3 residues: CASSFAGHLYEQYF. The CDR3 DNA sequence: TGTGCCAGCAGTTTTGCGGGACACCTATACGAGCAGTACTTC.

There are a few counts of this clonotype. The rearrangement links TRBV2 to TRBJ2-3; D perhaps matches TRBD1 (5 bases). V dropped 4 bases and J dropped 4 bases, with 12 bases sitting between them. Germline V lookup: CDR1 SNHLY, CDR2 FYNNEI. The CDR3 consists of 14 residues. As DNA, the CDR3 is TGTGCCAGCAGTGGGACGCAAGGGGCAGATACGCAGTATTTT. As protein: CASSGTQGADTQYF.

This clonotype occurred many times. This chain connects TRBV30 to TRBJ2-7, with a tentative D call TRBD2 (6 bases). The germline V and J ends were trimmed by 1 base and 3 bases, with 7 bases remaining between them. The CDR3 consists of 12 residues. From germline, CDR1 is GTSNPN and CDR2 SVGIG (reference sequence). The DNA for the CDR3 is TGTGCCTGGAGTGCGGGACTCTACGAGCAGTACTTC. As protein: CAWSAGLYEQYF.

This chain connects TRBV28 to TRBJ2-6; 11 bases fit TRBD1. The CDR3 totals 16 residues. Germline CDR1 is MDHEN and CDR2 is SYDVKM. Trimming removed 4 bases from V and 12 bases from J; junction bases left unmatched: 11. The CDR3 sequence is CASSSAGQGARGVLTF. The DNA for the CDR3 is TGTGCCAGCAGTTCGGCAGGACAGGGGGCTAGAGGCGTCCTGACTTTC.

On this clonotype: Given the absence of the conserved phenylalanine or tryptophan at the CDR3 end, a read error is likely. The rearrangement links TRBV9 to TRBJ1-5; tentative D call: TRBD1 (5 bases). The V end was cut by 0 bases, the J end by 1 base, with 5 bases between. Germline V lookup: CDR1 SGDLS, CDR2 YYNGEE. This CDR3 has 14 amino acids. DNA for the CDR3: TGTGCCAGCAGCGTAGAGGGGAGCAATCAGCCCCAGCATTTG. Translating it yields CASSVEGSNQPQHL.

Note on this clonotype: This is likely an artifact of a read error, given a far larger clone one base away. The CDR3 DNA sequence: TGTGCCAGCAGCGGGACAGAAGAGACCCAGCACTTC. Amino acids: CASSGTEETQHF. The chain is built from TRBV7-9 and TRBJ2-5; 7 nucleotides line up with TRBD1. CDR3 length: 12 residues. Germline values: CDR1 SEHNR, CDR2 FQNEAQ (reference sequence).

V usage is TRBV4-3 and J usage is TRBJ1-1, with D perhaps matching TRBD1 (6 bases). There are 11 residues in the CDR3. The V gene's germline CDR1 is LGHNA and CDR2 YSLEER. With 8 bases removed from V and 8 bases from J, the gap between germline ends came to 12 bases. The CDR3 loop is CASGRGLEAFF. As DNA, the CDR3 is TGCGCCAGCGGCCGGGGGCTGGAAGCTTTCTTT.

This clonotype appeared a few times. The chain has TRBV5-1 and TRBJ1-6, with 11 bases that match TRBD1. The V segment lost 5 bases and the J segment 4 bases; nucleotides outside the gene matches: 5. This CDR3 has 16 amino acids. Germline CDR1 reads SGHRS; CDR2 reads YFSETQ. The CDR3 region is CASSSGQGAYNSPLHF. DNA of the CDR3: TGCGCCAGCAGTTCCGGACAGGGGGCATATAATTCACCCCTCCACTTT. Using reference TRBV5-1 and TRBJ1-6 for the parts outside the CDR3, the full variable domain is KAGVTQTPRYLIKTRGQQVTLSCSPISGHRSVSWYQQTPGQGLQFLFEYFSETQRNKGNFPGRFSGRQFSNSRSEMNVSTLELGDSALYLCASSSGQGAYNSPLHFGNGTRLTVT.

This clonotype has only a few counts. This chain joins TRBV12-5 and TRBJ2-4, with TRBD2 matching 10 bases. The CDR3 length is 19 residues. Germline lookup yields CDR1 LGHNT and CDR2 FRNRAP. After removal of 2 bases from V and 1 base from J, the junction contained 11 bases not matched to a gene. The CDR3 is CASGLYKREGHVAKNIQYF. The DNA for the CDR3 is TGTGCTAGTGGTTTGTATAAGCGGGAGGGCCATGTGGCCAAAAACATTCAGTACTTC. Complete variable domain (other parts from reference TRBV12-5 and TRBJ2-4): DARVTQTPRHKVTEMGQEVTMRCQPILGHNTVFWYRQTMMQGLELLAYFRNRAPLDDSGMPKDRFSAEMPDATLATLKIQPSEPRDSAVYFCASGLYKREGHVAKNIQYFGAGTRLSVL.

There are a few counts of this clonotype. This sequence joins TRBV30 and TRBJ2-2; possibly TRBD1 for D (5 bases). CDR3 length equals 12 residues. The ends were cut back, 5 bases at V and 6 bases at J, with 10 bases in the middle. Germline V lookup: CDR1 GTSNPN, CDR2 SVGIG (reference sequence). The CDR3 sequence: CAWGQGSGELFF. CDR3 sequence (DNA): TGTGCCTGGGGCCAGGGTTCCGGGGAGCTGTTTTTT.

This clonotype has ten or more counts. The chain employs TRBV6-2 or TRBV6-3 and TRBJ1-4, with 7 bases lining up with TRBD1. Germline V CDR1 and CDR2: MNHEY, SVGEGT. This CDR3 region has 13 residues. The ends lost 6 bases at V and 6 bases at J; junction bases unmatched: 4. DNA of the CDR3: TGTGCCAGCAGCCTTGGGACAGATGAAAAACTGTTTTTT. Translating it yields CASSLGTDEKLFF.

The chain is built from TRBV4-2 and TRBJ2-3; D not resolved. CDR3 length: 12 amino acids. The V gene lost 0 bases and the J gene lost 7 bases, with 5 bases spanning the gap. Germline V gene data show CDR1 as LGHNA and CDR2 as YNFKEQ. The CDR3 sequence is CASSQDRNTQYF. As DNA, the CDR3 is TGTGCCAGCAGCCAAGATAGGAATACGCAGTATTTT.

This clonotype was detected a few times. The CDR3 nucleotides are TGCGCCACTTCCCAAAGGGACAGGGGCAGTGAGCAGTTCTTC. It specifies CATSQRDRGSEQFF. V gene TRBV5-1 combines with J gene TRBJ2-1; 10 nucleotides align to TRBD1. Germline values: CDR1 SGHRS, CDR2 YFSETQ. The CDR3 runs to 14 residues. V dropped 9 bases and J dropped 9; count of bases not matched to a gene: 12.

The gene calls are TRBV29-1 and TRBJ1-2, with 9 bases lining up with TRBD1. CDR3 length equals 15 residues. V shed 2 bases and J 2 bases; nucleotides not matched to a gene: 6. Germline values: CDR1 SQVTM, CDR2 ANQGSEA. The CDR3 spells CSVENRGRGNYGYTF. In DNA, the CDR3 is TGCAGCGTTGAAAACAGGGGGCGCGGCAACTATGGCTACACCTTC. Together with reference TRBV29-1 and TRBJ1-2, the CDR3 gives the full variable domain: SAVISQKPSRDICQRGTSLTIQCQVDSQVTMMFWYRQQPGQSLTLIATANQGSEATYESGFVIDKFPISRPNLTFSTLTVSNMSPEDSSIYLCSVENRGRGNYGYTFGSGTRLTVV.

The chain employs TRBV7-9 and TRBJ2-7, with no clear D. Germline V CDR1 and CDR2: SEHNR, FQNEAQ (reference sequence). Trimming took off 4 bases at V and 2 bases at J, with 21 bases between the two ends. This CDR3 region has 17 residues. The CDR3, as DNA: TGTGCCAGCAGCTCCTCCGCGACGGGCCGAATTCCCTACGAGCAGTACTTC. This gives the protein CASSSSATGRIPYEQYF.

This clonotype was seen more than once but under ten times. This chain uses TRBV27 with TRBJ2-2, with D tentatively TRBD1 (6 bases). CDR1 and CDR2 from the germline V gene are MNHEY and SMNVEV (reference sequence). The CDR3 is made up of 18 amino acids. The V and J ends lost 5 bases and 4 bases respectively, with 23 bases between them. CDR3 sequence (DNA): TGTGCCAGCAGTCCGGGACAAGGAGAGGGGAGCCGCACCGGGGAGCTGTTTTTT. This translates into CASSPGQGEGSRTGELFF.

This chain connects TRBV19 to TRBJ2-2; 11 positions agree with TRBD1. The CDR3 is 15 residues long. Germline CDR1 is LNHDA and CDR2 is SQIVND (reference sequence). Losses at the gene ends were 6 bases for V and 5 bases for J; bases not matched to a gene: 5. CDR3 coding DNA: TGTGCCAGTAGCAAGGACAGGGGGCTAACCGGGGAGCTGTTTTTT. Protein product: CASSKDRGLTGELFF.

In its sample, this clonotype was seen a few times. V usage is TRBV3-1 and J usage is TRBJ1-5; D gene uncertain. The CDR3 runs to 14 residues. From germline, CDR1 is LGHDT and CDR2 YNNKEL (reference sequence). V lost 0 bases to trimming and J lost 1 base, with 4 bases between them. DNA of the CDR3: TGTGCCAGCAGCCAAGATCACAGCAATCAGCCCCAGCATTTT. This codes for CASSQDHSNQPQHF.

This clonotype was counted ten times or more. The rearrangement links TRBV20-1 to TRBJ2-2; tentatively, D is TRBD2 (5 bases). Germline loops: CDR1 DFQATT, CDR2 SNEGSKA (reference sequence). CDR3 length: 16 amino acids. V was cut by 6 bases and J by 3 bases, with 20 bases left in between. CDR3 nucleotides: TGCAGTGCAAAGCCCCAGAAAGGGCGGGACACCGGGGAGCTGTTTTTT. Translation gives CSAKPQKGRDTGELFF.

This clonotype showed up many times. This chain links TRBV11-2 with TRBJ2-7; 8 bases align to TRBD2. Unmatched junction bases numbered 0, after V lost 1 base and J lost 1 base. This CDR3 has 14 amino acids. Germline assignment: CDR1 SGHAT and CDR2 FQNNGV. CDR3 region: CASSLAGGSYEQYF. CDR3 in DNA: TGTGCCAGCAGCTTAGCGGGAGGGTCCTACGAGCAGTACTTC.

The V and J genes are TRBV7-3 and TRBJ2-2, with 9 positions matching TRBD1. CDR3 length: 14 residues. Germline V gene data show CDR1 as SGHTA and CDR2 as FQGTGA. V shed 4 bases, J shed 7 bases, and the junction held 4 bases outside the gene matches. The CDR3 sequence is CASSSTGGIGELFF. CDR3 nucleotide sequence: TGTGCCAGCAGCTCTACAGGGGGCATCGGGGAGCTGTTTTTT.

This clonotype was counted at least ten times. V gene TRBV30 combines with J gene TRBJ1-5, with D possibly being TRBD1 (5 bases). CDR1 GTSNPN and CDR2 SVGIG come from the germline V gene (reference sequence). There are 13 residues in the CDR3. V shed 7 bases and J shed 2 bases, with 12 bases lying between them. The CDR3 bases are TGTGCCTTCCCTCGGGACTGCAATCAGCCCCAGCATTTT. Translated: CAFPRDCNQPQHF.

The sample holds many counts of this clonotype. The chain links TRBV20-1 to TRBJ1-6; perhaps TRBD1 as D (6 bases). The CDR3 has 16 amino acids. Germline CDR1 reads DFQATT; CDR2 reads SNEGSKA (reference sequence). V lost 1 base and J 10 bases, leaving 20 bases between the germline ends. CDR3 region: CSARVGNRVKVSPLHF. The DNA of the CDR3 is TGCAGTGCTAGAGTGGGCAACAGGGTTAAAGTGTCACCCCTCCACTTT.

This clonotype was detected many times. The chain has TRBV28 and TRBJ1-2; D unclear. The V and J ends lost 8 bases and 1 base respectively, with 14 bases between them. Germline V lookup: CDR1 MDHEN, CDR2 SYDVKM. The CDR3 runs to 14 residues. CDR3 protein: CASSAVGSNYGYTF. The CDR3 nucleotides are TGTGCCAGCTCGGCGGTAGGGAGTAACTATGGCTACACCTTC.

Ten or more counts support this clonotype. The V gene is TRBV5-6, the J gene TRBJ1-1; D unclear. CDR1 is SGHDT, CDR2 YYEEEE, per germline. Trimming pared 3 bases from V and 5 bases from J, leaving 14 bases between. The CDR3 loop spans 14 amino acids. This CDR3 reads CASSSKMTGTEAFF. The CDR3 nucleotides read TGTGCCAGCAGCTCCAAGATGACGGGGACTGAAGCTTTCTTT.

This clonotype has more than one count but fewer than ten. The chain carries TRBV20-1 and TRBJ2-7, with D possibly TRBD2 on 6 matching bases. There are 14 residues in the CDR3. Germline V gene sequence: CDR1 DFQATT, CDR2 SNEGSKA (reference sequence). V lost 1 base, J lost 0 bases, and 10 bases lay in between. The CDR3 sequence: CSARGTTISYEQYF. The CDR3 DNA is TGCAGTGCTAGAGGGACTACCATCTCCTACGAGCAGTACTTC.

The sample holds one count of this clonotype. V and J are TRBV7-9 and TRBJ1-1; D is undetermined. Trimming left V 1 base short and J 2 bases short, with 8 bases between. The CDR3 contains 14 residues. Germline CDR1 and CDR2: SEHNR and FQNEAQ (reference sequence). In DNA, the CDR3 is TGTGCCAGCAGCTTAGACGTCTCCAACACTGAAGCTTTCTTT. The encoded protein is CASSLDVSNTEAFF.

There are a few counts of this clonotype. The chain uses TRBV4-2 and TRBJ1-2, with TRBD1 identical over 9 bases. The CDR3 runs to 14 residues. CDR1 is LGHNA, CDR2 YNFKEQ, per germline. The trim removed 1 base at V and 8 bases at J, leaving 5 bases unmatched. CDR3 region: CASSQGRTGAGYTF. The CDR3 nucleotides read TGTGCCAGCAGCCAAGGGAGGACAGGGGCCGGCTACACCTTC.